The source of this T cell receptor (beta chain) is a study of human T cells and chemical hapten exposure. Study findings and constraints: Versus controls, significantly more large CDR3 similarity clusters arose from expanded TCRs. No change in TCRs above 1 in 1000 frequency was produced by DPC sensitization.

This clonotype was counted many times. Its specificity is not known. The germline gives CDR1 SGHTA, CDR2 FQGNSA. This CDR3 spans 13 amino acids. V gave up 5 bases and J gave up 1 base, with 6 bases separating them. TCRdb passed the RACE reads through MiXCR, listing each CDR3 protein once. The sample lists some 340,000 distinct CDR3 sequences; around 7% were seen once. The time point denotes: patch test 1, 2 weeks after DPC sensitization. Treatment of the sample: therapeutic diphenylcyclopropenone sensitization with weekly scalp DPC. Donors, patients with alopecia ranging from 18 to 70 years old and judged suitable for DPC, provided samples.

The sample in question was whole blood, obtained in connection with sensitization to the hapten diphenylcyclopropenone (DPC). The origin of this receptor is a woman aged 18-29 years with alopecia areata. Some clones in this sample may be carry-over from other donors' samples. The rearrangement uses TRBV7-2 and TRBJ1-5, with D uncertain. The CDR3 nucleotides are TGTGCCAGCAGCCGGCGGAGCAATCAGCCCCAGCATTTT. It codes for CASSRRSNQPQHF.